The TCR beta chain described here comes from a study of T cells in localized non-small cell lung cancer. Repertoires were generated with immunoSEQ multiplex PCR, while TCRdb's copy carries only in-frame clones and drops some. This table holds about 78,000 clones, roughly 86% found once. Findings and limits, study-wide: Median about 56 top-100 tumor clones were shared with paired adjacent lung. Owing to sequencing of a solitary tumor region, heterogeneity cannot be discounted. Density of T cells in blood, when higher, went with longer overall survival. Tumor trailed uninvolved adjacent lung in T cell clonality, which peaked there.

Turning to this clone: Its cognate antigen is unknown.

The CDR3 sequence is 15 residues long. V dropped 4 bases and J dropped 0 bases, with 13 bases sitting between them. CDR1 and CDR2 from the germline V gene are SQVTM and ANQGSEA. The receptor was isolated from a man between 40 and 70 years old with stage I lung adenocarcinoma. This sequence joins TRBV29-1 and TRBJ2-1; maybe TRBD2 (6 bases). Sequences were derived from peripheral blood, sampled before any cancer treatment. For the CDR3, the DNA is TGCAGCGTTGTCCCCAGCGGGTACTCCTACAATGAGCAGTTCTTC. Protein sequence: CSVVPSGYSYNEQFF.